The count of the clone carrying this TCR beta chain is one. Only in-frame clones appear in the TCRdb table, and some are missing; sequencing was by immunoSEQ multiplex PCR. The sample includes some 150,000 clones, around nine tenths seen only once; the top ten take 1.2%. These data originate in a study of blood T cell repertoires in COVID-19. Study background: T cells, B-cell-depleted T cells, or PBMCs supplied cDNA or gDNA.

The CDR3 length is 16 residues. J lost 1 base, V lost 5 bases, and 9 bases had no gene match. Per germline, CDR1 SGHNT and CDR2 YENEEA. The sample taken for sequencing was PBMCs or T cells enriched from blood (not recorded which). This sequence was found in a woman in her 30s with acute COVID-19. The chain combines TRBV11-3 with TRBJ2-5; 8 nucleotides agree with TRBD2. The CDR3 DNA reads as TGTGCCAGCAGCCCCTATAGCGGGGCTATCCAAGAGACCCAGTACTTC. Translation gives CASSPYSGAIQETQYF.